Listed below are T cell receptor beta chains from one sample, sequenced in a study of blood T cell repertoires in COVID-19. Sequencing was performed with immunoSEQ multiplex PCR; in TCRdb, only in-frame clones are kept and a portion is missing. Of about 55,000 clones listed, 65% to 90% are singletons. Sequenced input: peripheral blood. The receptors shown here come from a human donor in a cohort sampled during active COVID-19. The CDR3 runs from the conserved cysteine through the conserved F or W. D genes are given only for firm matches. Where a row states a size, it is once, few, many or the class of an expanded clone; other rows omit it.

v_call: TRBV11-2
clone_size: -
j_call: TRBJ1-1
d_call: -
cdr3_aa: CASSDGPQRTEAFF
cdr3_nt: TGTGCCAGCAGCGACGGCCCCCAGCGCACTGAAGCTTTCTTT

v_call: TRBV10-3
clone_size: -
j_call: TRBJ1-1
d_call: TRBD1
cdr3_aa: CAISEPDRGIAEAFF
cdr3_nt: TGTGCCATCAGTGAGCCCGACAGGGGGATCGCTGAAGCTTTCTTT

v_call: TRBV18
clone_size: -
j_call: TRBJ2-7
d_call: TRBD1
cdr3_aa: CASSPLGTGVSYEQYF
cdr3_nt: TGTGCCAGCTCACCCCTCGGGACAGGGGTCTCCTACGAGCAGTACTTC

v_call: TRBV6-1
clone_size: -
j_call: TRBJ2-7
d_call: -
cdr3_aa: CASSEAYKYEQYF
cdr3_nt: TGTGCCAGCAGTGAAGCGTACAAATACGAGCAGTACTTC

v_call: TRBV4-1
clone_size: -
j_call: TRBJ2-4
d_call: -
cdr3_aa: CAAIKRVAKNIQYF
cdr3_nt: TGCGCCGCGATCAAGCGGGTAGCCAAAAACATTCAGTACTTC

v_call: TRBV7-2
clone_size: -
j_call: TRBJ2-7
d_call: TRBD2
cdr3_aa: CASSFTSGHPYEQYF
cdr3_nt: TGTGCCAGCAGCTTTACTAGCGGGCACCCCTACGAGCAGTACTTC

v_call: TRBV2
clone_size: -
j_call: TRBJ1-5
d_call: -
cdr3_aa: CASSENRGYQPQHF
cdr3_nt: TGTGCCAGCAGTGAAAATCGGGGGTATCAGCCCCAGCATTTT

v_call: TRBV19
clone_size: -
j_call: TRBJ1-5
d_call: -
cdr3_aa: CASSSLRVDQPQHF
cdr3_nt: TGTGCCAGTAGTAGCCTCAGGGTTGATCAGCCCCAGCATTTT

v_call: TRBV6-2/TRBV6-3
clone_size: -
j_call: TRBJ2-7
d_call: TRBD2
cdr3_aa: CASSRSSGSGEQYF
cdr3_nt: TGTGCCAGCAGTCGATCTAGCGGGAGTGGCGAGCAGTACTTC

v_call: TRBV6-5
clone_size: -
j_call: TRBJ1-1
d_call: -
cdr3_aa: CASIRGGTEAFF
cdr3_nt: TGTGCCAGCATAAGGGGAGGCACTGAAGCTTTCTTT

v_call: TRBV5-1
clone_size: -
j_call: TRBJ2-5
d_call: TRBD2
cdr3_aa: CASSLPREGETQYF
cdr3_nt: TGCGCCAGCAGCCTCCCTAGGGAGGGAGAGACCCAGTACTTC

v_call: TRBV4-2
clone_size: -
j_call: TRBJ1-6
d_call: TRBD1
cdr3_aa: CASSRGQGDNSPLHF
cdr3_nt: TGTGCCAGCAGTCGAGGACAGGGGGATAATTCACCCCTCCACTTT

v_call: TRBV9
clone_size: few
j_call: TRBJ2-1
d_call: TRBD1
cdr3_aa: CASSVGQAYNEQFF
cdr3_nt: TGTGCCAGCAGCGTGGGACAGGCCTACAATGAGCAGTTCTTC

v_call: TRBV19
clone_size: few
j_call: TRBJ2-3
d_call: TRBD1
cdr3_aa: CASSIARTGVGTDTQYF
cdr3_nt: TGTGCCAGTAGTATTGCTCGGACAGGGGTTGGGACAGATACGCAGTATTTT

v_call: TRBV2
clone_size: once
j_call: TRBJ1-2
d_call: -
cdr3_aa: CASTEGGAYGYTF
cdr3_nt: TGTGCCAGCACCGAAGGAGGGGCCTATGGCTACACCTTC

v_call: TRBV2
clone_size: -
j_call: TRBJ1-5
d_call: -
cdr3_aa: CASSDSKVNQPQHF
cdr3_nt: TGTGCCAGCAGCGACTCGAAGGTTAATCAGCCCCAGCATTTT

v_call: TRBV28
clone_size: -
j_call: TRBJ1-1
d_call: -
cdr3_aa: CALDRPGGAPNTEAFF
cdr3_nt: TGTGCCCTAGACCGGCCCGGCGGGGCCCCGAACACTGAAGCTTTCTTT

v_call: TRBV10-2
clone_size: -
j_call: TRBJ1-2
d_call: -
cdr3_aa: CASSEYVRGSAYGYTF
cdr3_nt: TGCGCCAGCAGTGAGTACGTTCGGGGTTCTGCCTATGGCTACACCTTC

v_call: TRBV24-1
clone_size: -
j_call: TRBJ2-5
d_call: TRBD1
cdr3_aa: CATSETGKGRQETQYF
cdr3_nt: TGTGCCACCAGTGAGACAGGGAAGGGTAGGCAAGAGACCCAGTACTTC

v_call: TRBV5-4
clone_size: -
j_call: TRBJ2-7
d_call: TRBD1
cdr3_aa: CASSPGTGSYEQYF
cdr3_nt: TGTGCCAGCAGCCCCGGGACAGGGTCCTACGAGCAGTACTTC

v_call: TRBV30
clone_size: -
j_call: TRBJ1-5
d_call: TRBD1
cdr3_aa: CAWSGTGEQPQHF
cdr3_nt: TGTGCCTGGAGTGGGACAGGGGAGCAGCCCCAGCATTTT

v_call: TRBV27
clone_size: -
j_call: TRBJ2-7
d_call: TRBD2
cdr3_aa: CASSLGGDPPYEQYF
cdr3_nt: TGTGCCAGCAGCTTGGGGGGGGACCCACCGTACGAGCAGTACTTC

v_call: TRBV29-1
clone_size: -
j_call: TRBJ2-3
d_call: TRBD2
cdr3_aa: CSAKSGISTDTQYF
cdr3_nt: TGCAGCGCCAAAAGCGGGATTAGCACAGATACGCAGTATTTT

v_call: TRBV6-1
clone_size: -
j_call: TRBJ2-7
d_call: TRBD2
cdr3_aa: CASSEAWTSGLHGYF
cdr3_nt: TGTGCCAGCAGTGAAGCATGGACTAGCGGGCTGCACGGGTACTTC